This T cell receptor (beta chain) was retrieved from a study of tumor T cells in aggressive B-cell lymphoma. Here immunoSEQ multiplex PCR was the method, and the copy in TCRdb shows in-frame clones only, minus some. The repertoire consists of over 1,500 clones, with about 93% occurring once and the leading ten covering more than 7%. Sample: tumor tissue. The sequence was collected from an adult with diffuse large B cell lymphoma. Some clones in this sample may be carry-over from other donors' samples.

CDR3 residues: CASSGGGNEQFF. In DNA form, the CDR3 reads TGTGCCAGTAGCGGGGGTGGGAATGAGCAGTTCTTC. The chain combines TRBV19 with TRBJ2-1; a possible D gene is TRBD2 (6 bases). The germline V gene has CDR1 LNHDA and CDR2 SQIVND (reference sequence). The CDR3 is 12 residues long. The germline V and J ends were trimmed by 6 bases and 7 bases, with 10 bases remaining between them.